The clone carrying this T cell receptor (beta chain) was found once. Its matching antigen is unknown. This sample is drawn from a study of cytomegalovirus exposure and HLA in healthy donors. Whole-study results and caveats: Presence/absence analyses assumed roughly uniform sequencing depth across donors, which may not hold.

Germline values: CDR1 SGHRS, CDR2 YFSETQ. V lost 0 bases and J lost 6, with 14 bases in between. The CDR3 loop spans 15 amino acids. Researchers ran the PCR with 60 Vbeta and 13 Jbeta primers. Here immunoSEQ multiplex PCR was the method, and the copy in TCRdb shows in-frame clones only, minus some. Among some 150,000 clones, more than 75% were seen once, and the ten largest hold around 5.5%. J is TRBJ2-3 and V is TRBV5-1, with D unresolved. The sequenced sample consisted of PBMCs. This receptor was identified in a woman aged 25 to 45 in good health and CMV-seronegative. In DNA, the CDR3 is TGCGCCAGCAGCTTGGCCAGTCCAGTCCTGGATACGCAGTATTTT. This translates into CASSLASPVLDTQYF. The whole variable domain, filled in from reference TRBV5-1 and TRBJ2-3, reads KAGVTQTPRYLIKTRGQQVTLSCSPISGHRSVSWYQQTPGQGLQFLFEYFSETQRNKGNFPGRFSGRQFSNSRSEMNVSTLELGDSALYLCASSLASPVLDTQYFGPGTRLTVL.